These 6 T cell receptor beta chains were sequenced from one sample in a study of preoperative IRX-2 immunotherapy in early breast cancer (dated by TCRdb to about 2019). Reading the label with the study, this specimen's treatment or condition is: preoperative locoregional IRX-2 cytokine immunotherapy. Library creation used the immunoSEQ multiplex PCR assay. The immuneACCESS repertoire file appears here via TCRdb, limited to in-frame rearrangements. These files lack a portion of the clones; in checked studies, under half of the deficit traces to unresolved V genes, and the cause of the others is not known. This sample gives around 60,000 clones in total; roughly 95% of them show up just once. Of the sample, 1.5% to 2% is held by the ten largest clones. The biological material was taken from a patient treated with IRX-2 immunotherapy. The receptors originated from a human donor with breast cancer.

CDR3 protein: CASSLVANEQFF. The DNA of the CDR3 is TGCGCCAGCAGCTTAGTGGCGAATGAGCAGTTCTTC. The chain carries TRBV5-1 and TRBJ2-1; D unclear. The CDR3 contains 12 residues. Trimming pared 2 bases from V and 7 bases from J, leaving 7 bases between. Germline lookup yields CDR1 SGHRS and CDR2 YFSETQ.

Here the CDR3 reads CASSLNNYEQYF. The CDR3 bases are TGTGCCAGCAGCTTGAACAACTACGAGCAGTACTTC. The J gene is TRBJ2-7, the V gene TRBV5-4; D gene ambiguous. CDR1 is SGHNT, CDR2 YYREEE, per germline (reference sequence). The CDR3 spans 12 residues. Trimming stripped 1 base from V and 3 bases from J, with 5 bases between.

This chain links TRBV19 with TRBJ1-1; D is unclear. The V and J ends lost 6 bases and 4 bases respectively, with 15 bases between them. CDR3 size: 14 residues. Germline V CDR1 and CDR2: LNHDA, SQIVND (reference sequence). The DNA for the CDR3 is TGTGCCAGTAGACCCACGCTGGCCGTCACTGAAGCTTTCTTT. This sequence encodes CASRPTLAVTEAFF.

The CDR3 DNA reads TGTGCCAGCAGCAGGGACAGGGATATCCATACGTACTTC. Its protein product is CASSRDRDIHTYF. The chain recombines TRBV2 with TRBJ2-7; 9 nucleotides line up with TRBD1. The ends lost 6 bases at V and 12 bases at J; junction bases unmatched: 12. CDR3 size: 13 residues. Germline CDR1 and CDR2: SNHLY and FYNNEI. Complete variable domain (other parts from reference TRBV2 and TRBJ2-7): EPEVTQTPSHQVTQMGQEVILRCVPISNHLYFYWYRQILGQKVEFLVSFYNNEISEKSEIFDDQFSVERPDGSNFTLKIRSTKLEDSAMYFCASSRDRDIHTYFGPGTRLTVT.

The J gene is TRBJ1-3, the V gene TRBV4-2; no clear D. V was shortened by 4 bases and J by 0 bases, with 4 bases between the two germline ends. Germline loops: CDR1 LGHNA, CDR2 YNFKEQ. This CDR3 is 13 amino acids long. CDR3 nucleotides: TGTGCCAGCAGCCGAGCCTCTGGAAACACCATATATTTT. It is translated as CASSRASGNTIYF.

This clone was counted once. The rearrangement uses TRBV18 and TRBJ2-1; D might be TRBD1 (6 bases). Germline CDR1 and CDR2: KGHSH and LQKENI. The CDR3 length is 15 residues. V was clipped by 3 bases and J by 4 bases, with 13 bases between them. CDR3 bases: TGTGCCAGCTCACCCCTGACAGGAAGATACAATGAGCAGTTCTTC. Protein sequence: CASSPLTGRYNEQFF.